Detailed here is one T cell receptor (beta chain). Trimming shortened V by 0 bases and J by 8 bases, and 10 bases separated the two germline ends. In germline, CDR1 is SEHNR, CDR2 FQNEAQ (reference sequence). CDR3 length: 14 residues. This sample was taken from a study of T cell changes during pregnancy in multiple sclerosis. Only in-frame clones appear in the TCRdb table, and some are missing; sequencing was by immunoSEQ multiplex PCR. The sample shows some 69,000 clones, around 94% of them seen only once. The chain couples TRBV7-9 to TRBJ1-4, with D possibly TRBD1 on 5 matching bases. The input for sequencing was peripheral blood, taken in the second trimester of pregnancy. The TCR originated in a female donor in good health, enrolled as a control in a pregnancy study. CDR3 sequence: CASSLAAGVEKLFF. DNA for the CDR3: TGTGCCAGCAGCTTAGCGGCGGGGGTCGAAAAACTGTTTTTT.